Listed below are T cell receptor beta chains from one sample, sequenced in a study of T cells after yellow fever vaccination. From the 5' RACE reads, TCRdb called clonotypes with MiXCR, one entry per CDR3 protein. This table holds about 320,000 distinct CDR3 sequences, approximately 12% found once. This sample comprised CD4+ T cells sorted from PBMCs, obtained 45 days after the yellow fever booster vaccination. These TCRs come from a man younger than 35 who received the YFV17D yellow fever vaccine. Each CDR3 is given with its conserved first and last residue. The D gene is left open where the match is weak. Clone size is not always given. Where it is, it says once, few, many or a class for expanded clones.

j_call: TRBJ2-7; v_call: TRBV20-1; clone_size: few; d_call: .; cdr3_nt: TGCAGTGCTAGAGACGCGGGGGCTGTAAACGAGCAGTACTTC; cdr3_aa: CSARDAGAVNEQYF
j_call: TRBJ2-3; v_call: TRBV5-1; clone_size: .; d_call: .; cdr3_nt: TGCGCCAGCAGCGCGGGACTGGGCACAGATACGCAGTATTTT; cdr3_aa: CASSAGLGTDTQYF
j_call: TRBJ2-2; v_call: TRBV12-3/TRBV12-4; clone_size: few; d_call: TRBD2; cdr3_nt: TGTGCCAGCAGAGCCCCGGGGGGAGGTCCCGGGGAGCTGTTTTTT; cdr3_aa: CASRAPGGGPGELFF
j_call: TRBJ1-6; v_call: TRBV10-3; clone_size: many; d_call: .; cdr3_nt: TGTGCCATCACCACGGACCCGAGGGATTCACCCCTCCACTTT; cdr3_aa: CAITTDPRDSPLHF
j_call: TRBJ1-1; v_call: TRBV18; clone_size: .; d_call: .; cdr3_nt: TGTGCCAGCTTGTTTCAGGGGATGGGGAACACTGAAGCTTTCTTT; cdr3_aa: CASLFQGMGNTEAFF
j_call: TRBJ2-5; v_call: TRBV10-2; clone_size: few; d_call: TRBD1; cdr3_nt: TGCGCCAGCAGTAGAGGGGGCCAGCCTCAAGAGACCCAGTACTTC; cdr3_aa: CASSRGGQPQETQYF
j_call: TRBJ2-5; v_call: TRBV9; clone_size: .; d_call: .; cdr3_nt: TGTGCCAGCAGCGTAGCTACTAGCACAGAGACCCAGTACTTC; cdr3_aa: CASSVATSTETQYF
j_call: TRBJ1-5; v_call: TRBV21-1; clone_size: few; d_call: .; cdr3_nt: TGTGCCAGCAGCCGGGGTTTTAAAGCGGGGGGCAATCAGCCCCAGCATTTT; cdr3_aa: CASSRGFKAGGNQPQHF
j_call: TRBJ2-3; v_call: TRBV3-1; clone_size: few; d_call: TRBD2; cdr3_nt: TGTGCCAGCAGCCAAGTTAGCGGGGTAGCTATCACAGATACGCAGTATTTT; cdr3_aa: CASSQVSGVAITDTQYF
j_call: TRBJ2-5; v_call: TRBV10-3; clone_size: few; d_call: TRBD2; cdr3_nt: TGTGCCATCAGTGTGGCGGGGGGCCAAGAGACCCAGTACTTC; cdr3_aa: CAISVAGGQETQYF
j_call: TRBJ2-2; v_call: TRBV7-9; clone_size: many; d_call: .; cdr3_nt: TGTGCCAGCAGCTCCCCTGGCTCGCCTAACACCGGGGAGCTGTTTTTT; cdr3_aa: CASSSPGSPNTGELFF
j_call: TRBJ2-1; v_call: TRBV27; clone_size: few; d_call: TRBD2; cdr3_nt: TGTGCCAGCAGTACTTCTAGCGGGGGGGTATACAATGAGCAGTTCTTC; cdr3_aa: CASSTSSGGVYNEQFF
j_call: TRBJ2-3; v_call: TRBV10-3; clone_size: .; d_call: TRBD2; cdr3_nt: TGTGCCATCAACCCGGGACTAGCGGTTCCTGGCACAGATACGCAGTATTTT; cdr3_aa: CAINPGLAVPGTDTQYF
j_call: TRBJ2-6; v_call: TRBV5-1; clone_size: many; d_call: .; cdr3_nt: TGCGCCAGCAACCAGGGAGGTGGGGCCAACGTCCTGACTTTC; cdr3_aa: CASNQGGGANVLTF
j_call: TRBJ1-1; v_call: TRBV7-6; clone_size: .; d_call: .; cdr3_nt: TGTGCCAGCCTCGGCGCCTCGAACACTGAAGCTTTCTTT; cdr3_aa: CASLGASNTEAFF
j_call: TRBJ2-2; v_call: TRBV7-3; clone_size: few; d_call: TRBD2; cdr3_nt: TGTGCCAGCAGCACGACTAGCGGGGGGAACACCGGGGAGCTGTTTTTT; cdr3_aa: CASSTTSGGNTGELFF
j_call: TRBJ1-4; v_call: TRBV6-6; clone_size: few; d_call: TRBD1; cdr3_nt: TGTGCCAGCAGTGACCGGGACAGGTCTAATGAAAAACTGTTTTTT; cdr3_aa: CASSDRDRSNEKLFF
j_call: TRBJ2-1; v_call: TRBV3-1; clone_size: few; d_call: .; cdr3_nt: TGTGCCAGCAGAGGACAGTACTACAATGAGCAGTTCTTC; cdr3_aa: CASRGQYYNEQFF
j_call: TRBJ2-5; v_call: TRBV6-2/TRBV6-3; clone_size: .; d_call: .; cdr3_nt: TGTGCCAGCAGCTGGGACAACACGGGGGAGACCCAGTACTTC; cdr3_aa: CASSWDNTGETQYF
j_call: TRBJ1-3; v_call: TRBV18; clone_size: .; d_call: .; cdr3_nt: TGTGCCAGCTCCTCGGCGGCCCTCTCTGGAAACACCATATATTTT; cdr3_aa: CASSSAALSGNTIYF
j_call: TRBJ2-1; v_call: TRBV4-1; clone_size: .; d_call: .; cdr3_nt: TGCGCCAGCAGCCAAGTTGGGGCCGGGGGCAATGAGCAGTTCTTC; cdr3_aa: CASSQVGAGGNEQFF
j_call: TRBJ2-5; v_call: TRBV7-2; clone_size: .; d_call: .; cdr3_nt: TGTGCCAGCAGCCCTCAAATGGGGATAGAGACCCAGTACTTC; cdr3_aa: CASSPQMGIETQYF
j_call: TRBJ1-5; v_call: TRBV5-6; clone_size: many; d_call: .; cdr3_nt: TGTGCCAGCAGCTTGTCGGTGAGCAATCAGCCCCAGCATTTT; cdr3_aa: CASSLSVSNQPQHF
j_call: TRBJ1-4; v_call: TRBV12-3/TRBV12-4; clone_size: .; d_call: .; cdr3_nt: TGTGCCAGCAGTTTATGGCAGGGGCGCGAAAAACTGTTTTTT; cdr3_aa: CASSLWQGREKLFF
j_call: TRBJ2-3; v_call: TRBV12-3/TRBV12-4; clone_size: .; d_call: .; cdr3_nt: TGTGCCAGCAGTTCTCAAGCTATGGGCGATACGCAGTATTTT; cdr3_aa: CASSSQAMGDTQYF
j_call: TRBJ1-6; v_call: TRBV7-9; clone_size: .; d_call: .; cdr3_nt: TGTGCCAGCAGCTTAGCATCAGGTGTCAATTCACCCCTCCACTTT; cdr3_aa: CASSLASGVNSPLHF